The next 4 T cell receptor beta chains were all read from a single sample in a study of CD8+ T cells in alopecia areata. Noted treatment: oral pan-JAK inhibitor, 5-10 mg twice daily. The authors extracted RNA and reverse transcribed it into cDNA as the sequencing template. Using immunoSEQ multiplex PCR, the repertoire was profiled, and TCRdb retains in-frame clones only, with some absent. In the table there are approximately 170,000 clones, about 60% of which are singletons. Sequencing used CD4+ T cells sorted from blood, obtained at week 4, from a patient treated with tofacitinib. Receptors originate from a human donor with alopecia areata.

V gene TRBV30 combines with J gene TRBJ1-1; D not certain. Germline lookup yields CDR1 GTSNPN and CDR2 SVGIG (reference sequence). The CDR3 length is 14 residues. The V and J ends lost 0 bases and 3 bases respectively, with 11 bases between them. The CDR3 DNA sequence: TGTGCCTGGAGTGTTGTTTCAAGGGACACTGAAGCTTTCTTT. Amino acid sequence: CAWSVVSRDTEAFF.

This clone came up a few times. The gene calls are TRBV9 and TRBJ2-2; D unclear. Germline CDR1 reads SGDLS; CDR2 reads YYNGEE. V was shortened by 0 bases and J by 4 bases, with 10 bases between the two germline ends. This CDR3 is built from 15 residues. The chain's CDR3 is CASSVAGYATGELFF. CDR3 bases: TGTGCCAGCAGCGTAGCTGGCTACGCCACCGGGGAGCTGTTTTTT.

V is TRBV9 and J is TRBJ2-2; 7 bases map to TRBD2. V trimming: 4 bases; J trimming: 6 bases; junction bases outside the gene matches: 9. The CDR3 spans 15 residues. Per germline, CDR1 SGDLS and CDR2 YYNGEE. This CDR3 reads CASSPPRGSAGELFF. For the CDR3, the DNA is TGTGCCAGCAGCCCCCCCCGCGGGAGCGCCGGGGAGCTGTTTTTT.

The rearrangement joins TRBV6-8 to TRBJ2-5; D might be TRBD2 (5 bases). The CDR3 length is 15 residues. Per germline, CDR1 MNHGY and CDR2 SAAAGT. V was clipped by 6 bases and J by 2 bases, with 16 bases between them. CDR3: CASRLLSGEQETQYF. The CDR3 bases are TGTGCCAGCAGGCTTCTCAGCGGAGAGCAAGAGACCCAGTACTTC.